The sequence of this T cell receptor (beta chain) was determined in a study of T cells after yellow fever vaccination. Findings and caveats of the study: Post-booster reappearance was seen for most primary-vaccination clones (around 96% CD4, around 89% CD8).

Germline CDR1 reads SGHTA; CDR2 reads FQGNSA. This CDR3 region has 13 residues. V was shortened by 5 bases and J by 4 bases, with 9 bases between the two germline ends. This clonotype was seen repeatedly, ten times or more. Antigen: not known. A 5'RACE template-switching step, the method used to make TCR cDNA, added a universal primer site and UMIs. Each CDR3 protein gets one entry after TCRdb re-called the 5' RACE reads with MiXCR. The table shows about 320,000 distinct CDR3 sequences, with about 6.9% occurring only once. V and J are TRBV7-2 and TRBJ1-5, with D possibly TRBD1 on 6 matching bases. The clonotype comes from a man aged 18 to 35 who received the YFV17D yellow fever vaccine. The material was PBMCs, obtained roughly 46 days after the first yellow fever vaccination. CDR3 protein: CASSRGANQPQHF. The CDR3 bases are TGTGCCAGCAGCCGGGGGGCGAATCAGCCCCAGCATTTT.